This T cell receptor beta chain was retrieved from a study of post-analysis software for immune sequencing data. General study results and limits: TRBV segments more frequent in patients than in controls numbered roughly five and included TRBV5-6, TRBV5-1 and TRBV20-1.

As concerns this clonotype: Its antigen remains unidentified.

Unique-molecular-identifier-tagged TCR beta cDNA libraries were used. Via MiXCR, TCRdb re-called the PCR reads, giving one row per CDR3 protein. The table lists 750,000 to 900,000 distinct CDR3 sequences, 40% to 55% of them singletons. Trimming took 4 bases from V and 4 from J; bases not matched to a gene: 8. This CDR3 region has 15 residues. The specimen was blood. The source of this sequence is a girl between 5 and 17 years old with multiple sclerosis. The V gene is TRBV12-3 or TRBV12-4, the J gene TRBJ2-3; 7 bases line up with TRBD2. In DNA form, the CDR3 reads TGTGCCAGCAGTTCCCCCCGGGACTACGCAGATACGCAGTATTTT. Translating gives CASSSPRDYADTQYF.